Each of the 18 T cell receptor beta chains below was sequenced from the same sample in a study of T cells in Graves' hyperthyroidism and ophthalmopathy. From RNA transcripts, TCR beta CDR3 regions were amplified. The HTBI primer set drove a first-round RT-PCR of the TCR CDR3. TCRdb processed the multiplex PCR reads anew with MiXCR; each CDR3 protein has one entry. This table holds around 350,000 distinct CDR3 sequences, about a sixth found once. Sequenced sample: blood. These receptors all stem from a woman aged 25 to 45 with Graves' hyperthyroidism that later progressed to Graves' ophthalmopathy.

In DNA form, the CDR3 reads TGTGCCAGCTCAGAAGAACAGGGGGCAGGATTGGGGAACTATGGCTACACCTTC. Its protein is CASSEEQGAGLGNYGYTF. This chain uses TRBV18 with TRBJ1-2; 9 bases map to TRBD1. The CDR3 is 18 amino acids. Losses at the gene ends were 5 bases for V and 2 bases for J; bases not matched to a gene: 15. In germline, CDR1 is KGHSH, CDR2 LQKENI.

This clonotype was detected ten times or more. The chain recombines TRBV9 with TRBJ2-5, with 9 bases matching TRBD1. This CDR3 spans 14 amino acids. V gave up 1 base and J gave up 4 bases; unmatched junction bases: 2. Germline V lookup: CDR1 SGDLS, CDR2 YYNGEE. The CDR3 spells CASSVLDRGETQYF. Written as DNA, the CDR3 is TGTGCCAGCAGCGTACTGGACAGGGGAGAGACCCAGTACTTC.

The chain recombines TRBV4-1 with TRBJ2-1; D possibly corresponds to TRBD1 (6 bases). V lost 0 bases and J lost 6, with 21 bases in between. This CDR3 spans 18 amino acids. Germline CDR1 is MGHRA and CDR2 is YSYEKL. CDR3 sequence: CASSQDPGQGKWGNEQFF. CDR3 DNA: TGCGCCAGCAGCCAAGATCCAGGGCAGGGGAAGTGGGGCAATGAGCAGTTCTTC.

This clonotype was observed many times. The chain joins TRBV6-1 to TRBJ1-1; no clear D. CDR3 length: 13 amino acids. Germline values: CDR1 MNHNS, CDR2 SASEGT. V dropped 1 base and J dropped 12 bases, with 15 bases sitting between them. CDR3 protein: CASSEGGSLTPFF. The CDR3 DNA reads TGTGCCAGCAGTGAAGGAGGCAGTCTCACACCTTTCTTT.

This clonotype has a count of ten or more. The CDR3 is CASNIQPSGEQFF. CDR3 sequence (DNA): TGTGCCAGCAACATTCAGCCATCGGGCGAGCAGTTCTTC. The V gene is TRBV2, the J gene TRBJ2-1; D call uncertain. The CDR3 has 13 amino acids. Germline values: CDR1 SNHLY, CDR2 FYNNEI. Trimming stripped 7 bases from V and 10 bases from J, with 17 bases between.

The rearrangement links TRBV30 to TRBJ1-1; perhaps TRBD1 as D (6 bases). Germline CDR1 is GTSNPN and CDR2 is SVGIG (reference sequence). The ends were cut back, 3 bases at V and 5 bases at J, with 13 bases in the middle. This CDR3 spans 13 amino acids. CDR3 nucleotide sequence: TGTGCCTGGAGCCGGGGGGGCCGGACTGAAGCTTTCTTT. Translation gives CAWSRGGRTEAFF.

This clonotype appeared many times. This rearrangement joins TRBV28 to TRBJ2-6; D is unclear. V shed 5 bases and J shed 0 bases, with 8 bases lying between them. CDR3 size: 15 residues. Germline lookup yields CDR1 MDHEN and CDR2 SYDVKM. The CDR3 DNA sequence: TGTGCCAGCAGTACCCAATCCTCTGGGGCCAACGTCCTGACTTTC. It codes for CASSTQSSGANVLTF.

This clonotype was seen only a few times. J is TRBJ2-2 and V is TRBV24-1; 13 positions agree with TRBD2. The CDR3 consists of 17 residues. Looked up from germline, CDR1 is KGHDR and CDR2 is SFDVKD. The ends lost 7 bases at V and 6 bases at J; junction bases unmatched: 10. The CDR3 coding sequence is TGTGCCACCAGCAAAACTAGCGGGAGGGCGGACGCCGGGGAGCTGTTTTTT. Translation gives CATSKTSGRADAGELFF.

This rearrangement joins TRBV6-2 or TRBV6-3 to TRBJ2-3; no clear D. The CDR3 sequence is 13 residues long. Germline V CDR1 and CDR2: MNHEY, SVGEGT. Trimming removed 4 bases from V and 5 bases from J, with 10 bases in between. The CDR3 bases are TGTGCCAGCAGTTTAGTAGGTAGAGATACGCAGTATTTT. As protein: CASSLVGRDTQYF.

Only a few counts were recorded for this clonotype. The junction shows a germline mismatch at one end, possibly a read error. The chain is built from TRBV4-1 and TRBJ2-4; the match to TRBD1 covers 8 bases. This CDR3 region has 18 residues. Germline assignment: CDR1 MGHRA and CDR2 YSYEKL. The CDR3 DNA is TGCACCAGCAGCCAGCCAGGTCAGGGGGCCGTTAGTAAAAACATTCAGTACTTC. This encodes CTSSQPGQGAVSKNIQYF.

This clonotype was seen repeatedly, ten times or more. The J gene is TRBJ2-7, the V gene TRBV7-8; D is unresolved. This CDR3 contains 14 residues. Germline V CDR1 and CDR2: SGHVS, FQNEAQ. V was shortened by 2 bases and J by 0 bases, with 8 bases between the two germline ends. The CDR3 bases are TGTGCCAGCAGCTTATTAAAGAGCTCCTACGAGCAGTACTTC. Amino acids: CASSLLKSSYEQYF. The variable domain in full, with the rest retrieved from reference TRBV7-8 and TRBJ2-7, is GAGVSQSPRYKVAKRGQDVALRCDPISGHVSLFWYQQALGQGPEFLTYFQNEAQLDKSGLPSDRFFAERPEGSVSTLKIQRTQQEDSAVYLCASSLLKSSYEQYFGPGTRLTVT.

CDR3 in DNA: TGCAGTGTTCCCCAGTTGGGGACAGGGAGAGAGACCCAGTACTTC. Encoded protein: CSVPQLGTGRETQYF. The rearrangement joins TRBV20-1 to TRBJ2-5, with 9 positions matching TRBD1. There are 15 residues in the CDR3. V gave up 7 bases and J gave up 4 bases; unmatched junction bases: 13. The V gene's germline CDR1 is DFQATT and CDR2 SNEGSKA (reference sequence).

This clonotype was seen more than once but under ten times. This chain connects TRBV5-1 to TRBJ1-6, with TRBD1 as a possible D gene (6 bases). Germline loops: CDR1 SGHRS, CDR2 YFSETQ. V dropped 1 base and J dropped 1 base, with 15 bases sitting between them. The CDR3 spans 18 residues. This chain's CDR3 is CASSLTGWSRSYNSPLHF. Here the CDR3 DNA reads TGCGCCAGCAGCTTGACAGGGTGGAGCCGGTCCTATAATTCACCCCTCCACTTT.

This clonotype was detected ten times or more. The rearrangement joins TRBV28 to TRBJ2-7, with 9 bases fitting TRBD2. From germline, CDR1 is MDHEN and CDR2 SYDVKM. V lost 5 bases, J lost 7 bases, and 9 bases stayed unmatched. The CDR3 loop spans 14 amino acids. CDR3 sequence (DNA): TGTGCCAGCAGTCCCCAGCGGGAGGTGTGTGAGCAGTACTTC. As protein: CASSPQREVCEQYF.

The sample holds many counts of this clonotype. The V and J genes are TRBV12-3 or TRBV12-4 and TRBJ2-1; no definite D call. V was shortened by 2 bases and J by 8 bases, with 7 bases between the two germline ends. The CDR3 spans 12 residues. The CDR3 is CASSLYADEQFF. The CDR3 DNA follows: TGTGCCAGCAGTTTATACGCGGATGAGCAGTTCTTC.

The chain carries TRBV5-1 and TRBJ1-1; D ambiguous. In germline, CDR1 is SGHRS, CDR2 YFSETQ. V gave up 3 bases and J gave up 1 base, with 13 bases separating them. This CDR3 comprises 15 residues. The CDR3 protein is CASSWKQDGNTEAFF. The CDR3 DNA reads as TGCGCCAGCAGCTGGAAACAAGACGGGAACACTGAAGCTTTCTTT.

There are a few counts of this clonotype. The chain is built from TRBV5-1 and TRBJ2-1; D is possibly TRBD1 or TRBD2 (6 bases each). CDR3 length equals 12 residues. Germline values: CDR1 SGHRS, CDR2 YFSETQ. Trimming took 4 bases from V and 13 from J, leaving 15 bases between them. The CDR3 nucleotides read TGCGCCAGCAGCAGGCGGGACAACCGACAGTTCTTC. Its protein product is CASSRRDNRQFF.

The chain joins TRBV3-1 to TRBJ2-7, with 8 bases that match TRBD2. J gave up 7 bases and V 1 base, and 9 bases lay outside the gene matches. There are 15 residues in the CDR3. The V gene's germline CDR1 is LGHDT and CDR2 YNNKEL (reference sequence). The DNA of the CDR3 is TGTGCCAGCAGCCAAGGGGGTAGCGGGGCGTGGGAGCAGTACTTC. Translated, it gives CASSQGGSGAWEQYF.